Shown below are 27 T cell receptor beta chains from a single sample sequenced in a study of vaccination effects on CD4 cells after COVID-19. Their antigens remain unidentified. Some clones are missing from TCRdb's copy, which holds only in-frame ones; the method was immunoSEQ multiplex PCR. The sample shows 30,000 to 40,000 clones, almost 85% of them seen only once. Antigen-specific CD4+ T cells were first expanded with viral peptide pools by the ViraFEST assay and only then sequenced. Following culture for nine to ten days, CD4+ T cells were isolated. Participants received two doses of either the BNT162b2 or mRNA-1273 vaccine. Sequenced here: CD4+ T cells from PBMCs cultured with HCoV-NL63 spike peptides, sampled after COVID-19 vaccination. The origin of the receptors is a human donor who received a COVID-19 vaccine. Some clones in this sample may be carry-over from other donors' samples.

The chain couples TRBV4-1 to TRBJ2-3, with a weak D call TRBD1 (6 bases). CDR3 length: 16 residues. Germline V gene lookup returns CDR1 MGHRA and CDR2 YSYEKL. The V end was cut by 5 bases, the J end by 1 base, with 16 bases between. The CDR3 nucleotides read TGCGCCAGCAGCGCCCGTCCACAGGGCCGCACAGATACGCAGTATTTT. Translation gives CASSARPQGRTDTQYF.

V and J are TRBV7-2 and TRBJ2-5; tentatively, D is TRBD1 (5 bases). The CDR3 extends over 13 amino acids. Looked up from germline, CDR1 is SGHTA and CDR2 is FQGNSA. V lost 2 bases and J lost 7, with 11 bases in between. The CDR3 bases are TGTGCCAGCAGCTTACAGGGATATGGGACCCAGTACTTC. Its translation: CASSLQGYGTQYF.

The chain links TRBV6-5 to TRBJ1-2, with unresolved D. The V gene lost 6 bases and the J gene lost 4 bases, with 12 bases spanning the gap. The CDR3 is made up of 13 amino acids. In germline, CDR1 is MNHEY, CDR2 SVGAGI. The CDR3 region has the DNA TGTGCCAGCAGATCCGTCCCAGGCTATGGCTACACCTTC. Its protein is CASRSVPGYGYTF.

The chain joins TRBV5-1 to TRBJ2-5; 8 bases line up with TRBD1. With V trimmed by 0 bases and J by 7 bases, 8 bases remained unmatched. The CDR3 is 15 amino acids. Per germline, CDR1 SGHRS and CDR2 YFSETQ. CDR3 protein: CASSLAGQGRGTQYF. The CDR3 DNA reads as TGCGCCAGCAGCTTGGCCGGACAGGGTCGGGGGACCCAGTACTTC.

V is TRBV5-1 and J is TRBJ2-2; the D gene could be TRBD1 or TRBD2 (5 bases each). The CDR3 totals 16 residues. Germline CDR1 reads SGHRS; CDR2 reads YFSETQ. V lost 1 base to trimming and J lost 2 bases, with 12 bases between them. The chain's CDR3 is CASSLLPGTNTGELFF. CDR3 nucleotides: TGCGCCAGCAGCTTGTTACCAGGGACCAACACCGGGGAGCTGTTTTTT. The entire variable domain, with the rest obtained from reference TRBV5-1 and TRBJ2-2, is as follows: KAGVTQTPRYLIKTRGQQVTLSCSPISGHRSVSWYQQTPGQGLQFLFEYFSETQRNKGNFPGRFSGRQFSNSRSEMNVSTLELGDSALYLCASSLLPGTNTGELFFGEGSRLTVL.

The rearrangement joins TRBV7-9 to TRBJ1-6; D unclear. In germline, CDR1 is SEHNR, CDR2 FQNEAQ (reference sequence). This CDR3 comprises 12 residues. The V end lost 2 bases, the J end lost 6 bases, and 2 bases lay between the germline ends. The CDR3 here is CASSLLNSPLHF. Written as DNA, the CDR3 is TGTGCCAGCAGCTTACTTAATTCACCCCTCCACTTT.

The V gene is TRBV28, the J gene TRBJ2-7; the D is unclear. Germline CDR1 and CDR2: MDHEN and SYDVKM. The CDR3 runs 13 residues. Trimming shortened V by 4 bases and J by 3 bases, and 10 bases separated the two germline ends. The CDR3 loop reads CASSSGPGYEQYV. CDR3 nucleotide sequence: TGTGCCAGCAGTTCCGGACCGGGCTACGAGCAGTACGTC.

The V and J genes are TRBV5-1 and TRBJ2-3; 9 nucleotides agree with TRBD2. The germline gives CDR1 SGHRS, CDR2 YFSETQ. The V and J ends lost 0 bases and 1 base, in that order; junction bases with no gene match: 21. The CDR3 is 22 residues long. Written as DNA, the CDR3 is TGCGCCAGCAGCTTGGGGGTTAGCGGGGGTAAGAACCTCTTCCTCGGCACAGATACGCAGTATTTT. Amino acids: CASSLGVSGGKNLFLGTDTQYF.

This chain uses TRBV4-1 with TRBJ1-5; TRBD1 agrees at 8 bases. This CDR3 comprises 15 residues. The V gene end was trimmed by 4 bases and the J gene end by 7 bases; junction bases not matched to a gene: 9. Germline V gene sequence: CDR1 MGHRA, CDR2 YSYEKL. The CDR3 loop is CASSLMAGTGQPQHF. In nucleotides, the CDR3 is TGCGCCAGCAGCCTCATGGCCGGGACAGGCCAGCCCCAGCATTTT.

The genes are TRBV6-5 and TRBJ1-4; 7 positions match TRBD1. The junction had 7 bases not matched to a gene; V was cut back by 6 bases and J by 3 bases. This CDR3 has 15 residues. From germline, CDR1 is MNHEY and CDR2 SVGAGI. CDR3 residues: CASRNTGAPNEKLFF. The CDR3 nucleotides read TGTGCCAGCAGAAATACAGGGGCCCCTAATGAAAAACTGTTTTTT.

This chain uses TRBV5-1 with TRBJ1-2, with D possibly TRBD1 on 5 matching bases. This CDR3 has 14 residues. The ends were cut back, 3 bases at V and 3 bases at J, with 12 bases in the middle. The germline gives CDR1 SGHRS, CDR2 YFSETQ. The CDR3 sequence is CASSWDGVDYGYTF. CDR3 DNA sequence: TGCGCCAGCAGCTGGGACGGGGTTGACTATGGCTACACCTTC.

The V and J genes are TRBV3-1 (or the pseudogene TRBV3-2) and TRBJ2-5, with 11 bases aligning to TRBD2. This CDR3 has 19 amino acids. Germline CDR1 reads LGHDT; CDR2 reads YNNKEL (reference sequence). The V segment lost 3 bases and the J segment 4 bases; nucleotides outside the gene matches: 16. In nucleotides, the CDR3 is TGTGCCAGCAGCCACCTCGCCACTAGCGGGGGTGGATTCCGAGAGACCCAGTACTTC. Encoded protein: CASSHLATSGGGFRETQYF.

This clone was counted only a few times. This chain connects TRBV7-2 to TRBJ2-2; D uncertain. The CDR3 has 13 amino acids. The germline gives CDR1 SGHTA, CDR2 FQGNSA. V was pared by 1 base and J by 5 bases, with 5 bases between. The CDR3 here is CASSLGGTGELFF. CDR3 in DNA: TGTGCCAGCAGCTTAGGCGGAACCGGGGAGCTGTTTTTT.

The CDR3 sequence is CASSQEGRTNSPLHF. The CDR3, as DNA: TGCGCCAGCAGCCAAGAAGGGCGGACCAATTCACCCCTCCACTTT. The rearrangement joins TRBV4-3 to TRBJ1-6, with unresolved D. Germline V gives CDR1 LGHNA, CDR2 YSLEER. CDR3 length: 15 amino acids. Between the trimmed V and J ends, which lost 0 bases and 7 bases, there was a span of 10 bases.

In DNA, the CDR3 is TGTGCCAGTAGTATCTCGATCGGGGTTGAGCAGTTCTTC. Translating it yields CASSISIGVEQFF. J is TRBJ2-1 and V is TRBV19; TRBD2 is a possible D gene (5 bases). This CDR3 is built from 13 residues. From germline, CDR1 is LNHDA and CDR2 SQIVND (reference sequence). V lost 3 bases and J lost 9, with 12 bases in between.

The chain recombines TRBV6-5 with TRBJ2-2; D is uncertain. Germline V gene data show CDR1 as MNHEY and CDR2 as SVGAGI. Trimming stripped 3 bases from V and 1 base from J, with 9 bases between. The CDR3 is made up of 15 amino acids. The CDR3 loop is CASSYDPVNTGELFF. The CDR3 bases are TGTGCCAGCAGTTATGACCCAGTGAACACCGGGGAGCTGTTTTTT.

The chain uses TRBV3-1 (or the pseudogene TRBV3-2) and TRBJ2-1, with 10 positions matching TRBD1. The length of the CDR3 is 15 residues. Germline V gene lookup returns CDR1 LGHDT and CDR2 YNNKEL (reference sequence). The V gene end was trimmed by 6 bases and the J gene end by 2 bases; junction bases not matched to a gene: 4. The CDR3, as DNA: TGTGCCAGCAGGGGCGGGACAGGGGCCTACAATGAGCAGTTCTTC. It encodes CASRGGTGAYNEQFF.

The chain links TRBV5-4 to TRBJ1-1; 8 positions match TRBD1. CDR3 size: 14 residues. With V trimmed by 3 bases and J by 4 bases, 5 bases remained unmatched. The germline V gene encodes CDR1 SGHNT and CDR2 YYREEE (reference sequence). As DNA, the CDR3 is TGTGCCAGCAGCTGGACAGGGCAGGGCACTGAAGCTTTCTTT. Its protein product is CASSWTGQGTEAFF.

Written as DNA, the CDR3 is TGTGCCAGTAGTATAAATTCGAGCACCCGACGACGGCAGTTCTTC. It yields the protein CASSINSSTRRRQFF. The V call is TRBV19, the J call TRBJ2-1, with D unclear. The CDR3 consists of 15 residues. CDR1 and CDR2 from the germline V gene are LNHDA and SQIVND (reference sequence). The V end was cut by 2 bases, the J end by 12 bases, with 20 bases between. Full variable domain (outside the CDR3, taken from reference TRBV19 and TRBJ2-1): DGGITQSPKYLFRKEGQNVTLSCEQNLNHDAMYWYRQDPGQGLRLIYYSQIVNDFQKGDIAEGYSVSREKKESFPLTVTSAQKNPTAFYLCASSINSSTRRRQFFGPGTRLTVL.

The chain links TRBV4-3 to TRBJ1-1, with D unclear. The V end was cut by 2 bases, the J end by 1 base, with 26 bases between. The V gene's germline CDR1 is LGHNA and CDR2 YSLEER. The CDR3 consists of 20 residues. CDR3 region: CASSQRIVSPGLTSNTEAFF. In DNA, the CDR3 is TGCGCCAGCAGCCAACGGATAGTGAGTCCAGGCTTAACTTCGAACACTGAAGCTTTCTTT.

The gene calls are TRBV3-1 (or the pseudogene TRBV3-2) and TRBJ1-1; D possibly corresponds to TRBD1 (6 bases). The V gene's germline CDR1 is LGHDT and CDR2 YNNKEL (reference sequence). The V gene lost 2 bases and the J gene lost 5 bases, with 6 bases spanning the gap. CDR3 length: 12 residues. CDR3 region: CASSQTGTEAFF. CDR3 nucleotide sequence: TGTGCCAGCAGCCAAACAGGGACTGAAGCTTTCTTT.

In this sample, this clone turned up a few times. This chain joins TRBV7-9 and TRBJ2-2; TRBD1 agrees at 7 bases. J lost 4 bases, V lost 5 bases, and 7 bases had no gene match. Germline assignment: CDR1 SEHNR and CDR2 FQNEAQ (reference sequence). This CDR3 has 15 amino acids. CDR3: CASSENRGVTGELFF. DNA of the CDR3: TGTGCCAGCAGCGAAAACAGGGGAGTCACCGGGGAGCTGTTTTTT.

This clone was counted between two and nine times. This chain connects TRBV14 to TRBJ1-2, with D perhaps matching TRBD1 (6 bases). Germline lookup yields CDR1 SGHDN and CDR2 FVKESK. The CDR3 is 15 amino acids. Trimming pared 2 bases from V and 7 bases from J, leaving 17 bases between. The CDR3 DNA reads as TGTGCCAGCAGCCAATTTGGGGGCAGGGGAATTGGCTACACCTTC. Translated: CASSQFGGRGIGYTF.

V is TRBV21-1 and J is TRBJ2-7; TRBD2, as called in the table, went unchecked against the DNA. TRBV21-1 is a known pseudogene. CDR3 length equals 15 residues. The CDR3 loop reads CASSGGLGPRPKQYF. In DNA form, the CDR3 reads TGTGCCAGCTCGGGGGGGCTGGGACCCCGACCGAAGCAGTACTTC.

In this sample, this clone turned up a few times. This chain joins TRBV4-1 and TRBJ2-7; D unresolved. CDR1 MGHRA and CDR2 YSYEKL come from the germline V gene. The V end lost 0 bases, the J end lost 3 bases, and 15 bases lay between the germline ends. This CDR3 has 16 amino acids. The CDR3 protein is CASSQEPFVGIYEQYV. For the CDR3, the DNA is TGCGCCAGCAGCCAAGAACCCTTTGTAGGGATCTACGAGCAGTACGTC.

The J gene is TRBJ1-3, the V gene TRBV2, with a possible D match to TRBD1 (5 bases). The ends were cut back, 8 bases at V and 8 bases at J, with 16 bases in the middle. This CDR3 comprises 13 residues. The V gene's germline CDR1 is SNHLY and CDR2 FYNNEI. The DNA for the CDR3 is TGTGCCAGCGTCGATAGCAGGGAGGACACCATATATTTT. This gives the protein CASVDSREDTIYF.

Only one count was recorded for this clone. The rearrangement links TRBV6-2 or TRBV6-3 to TRBJ2-4; D perhaps matches TRBD2 (6 bases). Trimming pared 6 bases from V and 5 bases from J, leaving 20 bases between. Germline CDR1 is MNHEY and CDR2 is SVGEGT. CDR3 length: 16 residues. CDR3 sequence reads: CASSSPPGVRQNIQYF. DNA for the CDR3: TGTGCCAGCAGCTCCCCTCCGGGGGTTAGGCAAAACATTCAGTACTTC.